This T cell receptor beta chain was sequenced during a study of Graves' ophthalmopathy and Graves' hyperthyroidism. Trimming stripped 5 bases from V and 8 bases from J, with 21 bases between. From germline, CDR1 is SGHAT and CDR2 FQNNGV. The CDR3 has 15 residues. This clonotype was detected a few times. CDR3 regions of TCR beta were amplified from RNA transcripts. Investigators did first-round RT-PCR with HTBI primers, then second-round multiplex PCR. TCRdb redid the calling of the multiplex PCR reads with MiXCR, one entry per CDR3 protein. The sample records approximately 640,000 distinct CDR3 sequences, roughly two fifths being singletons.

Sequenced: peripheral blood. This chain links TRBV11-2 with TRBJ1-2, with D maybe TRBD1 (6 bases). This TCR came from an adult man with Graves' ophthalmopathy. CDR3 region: CASSPRRQESRGYTF. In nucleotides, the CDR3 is TGTGCCAGCAGCCCCCGCCGACAGGAGTCAAGAGGCTACACCTTC.